Listed here are 15 T cell receptor beta chains from one sample, sequenced in a study of T cell responses to AZD1222 COVID-19 vaccine (dated by TCRdb to the early 2020s). The sample's time point label, decoded: baseline before first vaccination. The library relied on the immunoSEQ multiplex PCR assay. Imported from immuneACCESS, the table was reduced by TCRdb to in-frame sequences with V and J called. These copies leave out some clones; in studies compared against another copy, an unresolved V gene accounts for under half, and the cause of the remainder is not known. The sample table holds 90,000 to 150,000 clones, of which approximately 90% were seen once. The ten largest clones represent roughly 4.7% of the sample. This sample comprised peripheral blood, obtained on day 0 of AZD1222 vaccination. The receptors originated from an adult in good health.

Here the CDR3 DNA reads TGTGCCAGCAGCGTTACAGTCTCAAACTCTGGAAACACCATATATTTT. Translating gives CASSVTVSNSGNTIYF. V and J are TRBV9 and TRBJ1-3, with no clear D. V lost 2 bases and J 0 bases, leaving 12 bases between the germline ends. Germline values: CDR1 SGDLS, CDR2 YYNGEE. There are 16 residues in the CDR3.

Here the CDR3 reads CASSIGQKSGNTIYF. Here the CDR3 DNA reads TGTGCCAGTAGTATCGGGCAAAAATCTGGAAACACCATATATTTT. This rearrangement joins TRBV19 to TRBJ1-3; no firm D call. V was trimmed by 3 bases and J by 1 base, leaving 10 bases between them. CDR1 LNHDA and CDR2 SQIVND come from the germline V gene (reference sequence). CDR3 length equals 15 residues.

J is TRBJ2-1 and V is TRBV30; TRBD2 matches at 9 bases. V lost 2 bases and J lost 9; bases outside the gene matches: 8. CDR1 and CDR2 (germline): GTSNPN, SVGIG (reference sequence). This CDR3 spans 14 amino acids. CDR3 DNA sequence: TGTGCCTGGAGTATTTGGCGGGGGGGTGGTGAGCAGTTCTTC. This gives the protein CAWSIWRGGGEQFF.

This chain joins TRBV5-6 and TRBJ2-7, with 14 bases fitting TRBD2. CDR1 is SGHDT and CDR2 is YYEEEE in the germline V gene. The CDR3 length is 18 residues. V was clipped by 4 bases and J by 0 bases; unmatched bases: 9. The CDR3 loop is CASSGGLAGGQLSYEQYF. Written as DNA, the CDR3 is TGTGCCAGCAGCGGCGGACTAGCGGGGGGCCAACTCTCCTACGAGCAGTACTTC. Full variable domain (rest looked up from reference TRBV5-6 and TRBJ2-7): DAGVTQSPTHLIKTRGQQVTLRCSPKSGHDTVSWYQQALGQGPQFIFQYYEEEERQRGNFPDRFSGHQFPNYSSELNVNALLLGDSALYLCASSGGLAGGQLSYEQYFGPGTRLTVT.

The rearrangement uses TRBV30 and TRBJ1-1, with TRBD1 identical over 7 bases. Trimming cost V 1 base and J 5 bases; bases outside gene matches: 4. The CDR3 totals 13 residues. From germline, CDR1 is GTSNPN and CDR2 SVGIG (reference sequence). The CDR3: CAWSGQGKTEAFF. The CDR3 DNA sequence: TGTGCCTGGAGTGGACAGGGTAAAACTGAAGCTTTCTTT.

The chain employs TRBV6-2 or TRBV6-3 and TRBJ2-2; D may be TRBD2 (6 bases). The germline V gene encodes CDR1 MNHEY and CDR2 SVGEGT. This CDR3 region has 18 residues. Trimming left V 2 bases short and J 9 bases short, with 25 bases between. Here the CDR3 reads CASSYGRSRVGQARELFF. The CDR3 nucleotides are TGTGCCAGCAGTTACGGGAGGAGTCGAGTTGGTCAGGCCCGGGAGCTGTTTTTT.

The chain carries TRBV5-1 and TRBJ1-5; D uncertain. V dropped 1 base and J dropped 2 bases, with 4 bases sitting between them. This CDR3 has 13 residues. In germline, CDR1 is SGHRS, CDR2 YFSETQ. The CDR3 DNA follows: TGCGCCAGCAGCTTGTTGGGCAATCAGCCCCAGCATTTT. This encodes CASSLLGNQPQHF.

This clone occurred once. The chain combines TRBV30 with TRBJ1-1; D perhaps matches TRBD1 (5 bases). Trimming stripped 4 bases from V and 3 bases from J, with 12 bases between. This CDR3 has 13 amino acids. CDR1 and CDR2 from the germline V gene are GTSNPN and SVGIG (reference sequence). The CDR3 DNA reads as TGTGCCTGGAATCGGGACGCAGACACTGAAGCTTTCTTT. This codes for CAWNRDADTEAFF.

In this sample, this clone turned up a few times. The genes are TRBV15 and TRBJ1-2, with D unclear. Germline-derived CDR1 and CDR2 are LNHNV and YYDKDF (reference sequence). This CDR3 has 14 residues. The ends were cut back, 0 bases at V and 5 bases at J, with 10 bases in the middle. The CDR3, as DNA: TGTGCCACCAGCAGAGATAGCATGAGTTATGGCTACACCTTC. It is translated as CATSRDSMSYGYTF.

The chain uses TRBV4-3 and TRBJ2-3; 7 bases line up with TRBD2. From germline, CDR1 is LGHNA and CDR2 YSLEER. V lost 0 bases and J lost 2; bases outside the gene matches: 5. The CDR3 has 16 residues. This CDR3 reads CASSQDGEGITDTQYF. As DNA, the CDR3 is TGCGCCAGCAGCCAAGATGGGGAGGGAATCACAGATACGCAGTATTTT.

This clone was observed a few times. This rearrangement joins TRBV19 to TRBJ1-1; D uncertain. Trimming cost V 6 bases and J 3 bases, with 17 bases left between them. In germline, CDR1 is LNHDA, CDR2 SQIVND (reference sequence). This CDR3 region has 15 residues. The CDR3 loop is CASSPGILKDTEAFF. The CDR3 region has the DNA TGTGCCAGTAGCCCAGGTATCCTGAAAGACACTGAAGCTTTCTTT.

V gene TRBV5-4 combines with J gene TRBJ2-7, with D perhaps matching TRBD1 (5 bases). The V gene lost 2 bases and the J gene lost 0 bases, with 6 bases spanning the gap. The germline V gene has CDR1 SGHNT and CDR2 YYREEE (reference sequence). The length of the CDR3 is 13 residues. CDR3 in amino acids: CASSFQGSYEQYF. The CDR3 nucleotides are TGTGCCAGCAGCTTCCAGGGCTCCTACGAGCAGTACTTC.

The chain joins TRBV19 to TRBJ1-2, with unresolved D. CDR3 length: 13 amino acids. Germline-derived CDR1 and CDR2 are LNHDA and SQIVND (reference sequence). V was pared by 6 bases and J by 6 bases, with 14 bases between. The CDR3 sequence is CASSPSRFDGYTF. Here the CDR3 DNA reads TGTGCCAGTAGCCCGTCCAGGTTCGATGGCTACACCTTC.

This clone appeared a few times. This chain links TRBV18 with TRBJ1-1, with D hard to call. Trimming left V 4 bases short and J 0 bases short, with 6 bases between. This CDR3 is built from 13 residues. Germline CDR1 KGHSH, CDR2 LQKENI. The CDR3 here is CASSLTLNTEAFF. The DNA for the CDR3 is TGTGCCAGCTCACTGACACTGAACACTGAAGCTTTCTTT.

Here the CDR3 DNA reads TGCGCCAGCAGCCGAGGCCCCAACGGGGAGCTGTTTTTT. This gives the protein CASSRGPNGELFF. The chain carries TRBV4-3 and TRBJ2-2; the D is unclear. V lost 4 bases and J lost 7, with 10 bases in between. In germline, CDR1 is LGHNA, CDR2 YSLEER. The CDR3 covers 13 residues.